Shown below are 22 T cell receptor beta chains from a single sample sequenced in a study of blood T cell repertoires in COVID-19. Profiling relied on immunoSEQ multiplex PCR, and the TCRdb table lists in-frame clones only, not all of them. The repertoire holds some 360,000 clones, about nine tenths seen once, with about 0.94% in the top ten. The sample comprised PBMCs or T cells enriched from blood (not recorded which). These receptors came from a woman in her 30s who had been exposed to COVID-19.

The J gene is TRBJ2-7, the V gene TRBV5-1; maybe TRBD1 (5 bases). Germline lookup yields CDR1 SGHRS and CDR2 YFSETQ. CDR3 size: 15 residues. Trimming shortened V by 3 bases and J by 3 bases, and 16 bases separated the two germline ends. CDR3 DNA: TGCGCCAGCAGCTCGACACGACAGACCATCTACGAGCAGTACTTC. This sequence encodes CASSSTRQTIYEQYF.

This clone appeared once. The CDR3 spells CASSLARRGGEQFF. The CDR3 nucleotides read TGTGCCAGCAGCTTGGCCAGACGGGGGGGTGAGCAGTTCTTC. J is TRBJ2-1 and V is TRBV5-4; 8 bases are shared with TRBD2. The CDR3 is 14 residues long. The V segment lost 0 bases and the J segment 9 bases; nucleotides outside the gene matches: 5. Per germline, CDR1 SGHNT and CDR2 YYREEE (reference sequence).

The genes are TRBV19 and TRBJ2-1, with D perhaps TRBD1 (6 bases). The ends were cut back, 2 bases at V and 7 bases at J, with 18 bases in the middle. CDR1 and CDR2 (germline): LNHDA, SQIVND (reference sequence). This CDR3 has 16 amino acids. CDR3 region: CASSILFGRGKNEQFF. CDR3 DNA sequence: TGTGCCAGTAGTATATTGTTCGGCAGGGGAAAGAATGAGCAGTTCTTC.

This CDR3 reads CASSLEASGRAEDTQYF. Written as DNA, the CDR3 is TGTGCCAGCAGCTTAGAGGCTAGCGGGAGGGCCGAGGATACGCAGTATTTT. The chain links TRBV7-6 to TRBJ2-3; 12 nucleotides agree with TRBD2. CDR3 size: 17 residues. Germline V gene lookup returns CDR1 SGHVS and CDR2 FNYEAQ. V lost 1 base to trimming and J lost 6 bases; unmatched junction nucleotides: 8.

This clone was detected once. The gene calls are TRBV24-1 and TRBJ2-3, with a possible D match to TRBD1 (6 bases). This CDR3 comprises 11 residues. Germline V CDR1 and CDR2: KGHDR, SFDVKD. V was shortened by 5 bases and J by 11 bases, with 10 bases between the two germline ends. In DNA form, the CDR3 reads TGTGCCACCAGTGGGGGGCCGCAGCAGTATTTT. Encoded protein: CATSGGPQQYF.

The chain is built from TRBV29-1 and TRBJ1-1, with TRBD1 matching over 7 bases. This CDR3 is 13 amino acids long. The germline gives CDR1 SQVTM, CDR2 ANQGSEA. Trimming took 1 base from V and 10 from J; bases not matched to a gene: 9. Here the CDR3 reads CSVEAVDRLGAFF. CDR3 DNA sequence: TGCAGCGTTGAAGCCGTGGACAGGCTTGGAGCTTTCTTT.

The chain couples TRBV9 to TRBJ2-1; 7 bases are shared with TRBD2. This CDR3 spans 16 amino acids. CDR1 and CDR2 (germline): SGDLS, YYNGEE. The V and J ends lost 3 bases and 3 bases, in that order; junction bases with no gene match: 9. CDR3 in DNA: TGTGCCAGCAGCGAGGCCGCTAGCGGATACTACAATGAGCAGTTCTTC. This sequence encodes CASSEAASGYYNEQFF.

This clone appeared a few times. This chain links TRBV27 with TRBJ2-2; 8 positions match TRBD2. Trimming took 10 bases from V and 2 from J; bases not matched to a gene: 3. Germline loops: CDR1 MNHEY, CDR2 SMNVEV (reference sequence). The CDR3 totals 13 residues. CDR3 protein: CATIAGNTGELFF. The CDR3 region has the DNA TGTGCCACGATAGCGGGAAACACCGGGGAGCTGTTTTTT.

This rearrangement joins TRBV18 to TRBJ2-7, with TRBD2 identical over 8 bases. V shed 2 bases and J 7 bases; nucleotides not matched to a gene: 13. Germline V CDR1 and CDR2: KGHSH, LQKENI. The CDR3 runs 16 residues. CDR3 DNA sequence: TGTGCCAGCTCACCATTAGGTCAAGCGGGAGTGAATGAGCAGTACTTC. Its protein is CASSPLGQAGVNEQYF.

The V call is TRBV12-3 or TRBV12-4, the J call TRBJ1-1; D may be TRBD1 (5 bases). CDR3 size: 12 residues. The ends were cut back, 8 bases at V and 5 bases at J, with 12 bases in the middle. CDR3 sequence reads: CASSGLRTEAFF. CDR3 DNA: TGTGCCAGCTCAGGGCTACGGACTGAAGCTTTCTTT.

Concerning this clone: It is unclear where the CDR3 begins or ends on the DNA, so no DNA is shown, and the CDR3 is as TCRdb lists it. The same CDR3 is also encoded by other DNA sequences in this sample. The chain joins TRBV21-1 to TRBJ2-7; the DNA was not used to check the table's D call, TRBD1. TRBV21-1 is a documented pseudogene. The CDR3 comprises 16 residues, both ends counted. CDR3 region: CASSKVGQGSTYEQYF.

The chain recombines TRBV12-3 or TRBV12-4 with TRBJ2-1; D remains unclear. Trimming left V 4 bases short and J 5 bases short, with 9 bases between. This CDR3 region has 13 residues. For the CDR3, the DNA is TGTGCCAGCAGTTCCAAGCGCGACAATGAGCAGTTCTTC. Its translation is CASSSKRDNEQFF.

J is TRBJ2-1 and V is TRBV7-3, with D unclear. The V and J ends lost 5 bases and 0 bases respectively, with 11 bases between them. The CDR3 loop spans 15 amino acids. Germline loops: CDR1 SGHTA, CDR2 FQGTGA. The CDR3: CASSPSVSSYNEQFF. The CDR3 region has the DNA TGTGCCAGCAGCCCAAGCGTAAGCTCCTACAATGAGCAGTTCTTC.

This chain joins TRBV5-1 and TRBJ2-1; 10 positions match TRBD1. CDR3 length: 15 amino acids. Trimming took 4 bases from V and 6 from J; bases not matched to a gene: 7. The germline gives CDR1 SGHRS, CDR2 YFSETQ. The CDR3 bases are TGCGCCAGCAGCCCTACCGGGACAGGGGTCAATGAGCAGTTCTTC. Translating gives CASSPTGTGVNEQFF.

The J gene is TRBJ2-1, the V gene TRBV15, with 7 positions matching TRBD2. Trimming at V came to 1 base and at J to 4 bases, leaving 10 bases not matched to a gene. The CDR3 has 17 amino acids. Germline CDR1 LNHNV, CDR2 YYDKDF (reference sequence). CDR3 sequence (DNA): TGTGCCACCAGCAGAGGGGGAGGGCCTGCGCGATACAATGAGCAGTTCTTC. Translated: CATSRGGGPARYNEQFF.

The chain has TRBV29-1 and TRBJ2-7; 11 bases fit TRBD1. Looked up from germline, CDR1 is SQVTM and CDR2 is ANQGSEA. This CDR3 has 14 residues. The ends lost 7 bases at V and 3 bases at J; junction bases unmatched: 8. The CDR3: CSAGPGQGVYEQYF. The CDR3 coding sequence is TGCAGCGCTGGGCCGGGACAGGGGGTCTACGAGCAGTACTTC.

The chain combines TRBV30 with TRBJ2-7; maybe TRBD1 (6 bases). Germline V CDR1 and CDR2: GTSNPN, SVGIG (reference sequence). This CDR3 is built from 16 residues. The ends were cut back, 3 bases at V and 0 bases at J, with 18 bases in the middle. The CDR3: CAWSGLGGPSSYEQYF. DNA of the CDR3: TGTGCCTGGAGCGGCCTTGGGGGCCCAAGCTCCTACGAGCAGTACTTC.

In this sample, this clone turned up once. The CDR3 here is CASIQRSPSPPTQYF. CDR3 nucleotides: TGTGCCAGCATACAGCGGAGTCCCTCTCCACCGACCCAGTACTTC. The V call is TRBV6-5, the J call TRBJ2-5; D possibly corresponds to TRBD2 (5 bases). CDR3 length equals 15 residues. Trimming took off 7 bases at V and 7 bases at J, with 22 bases between the two ends. From germline, CDR1 is MNHEY and CDR2 SVGAGI.

This chain links TRBV18 with TRBJ2-6; TRBD1 aligns across 12 bases. Trimming cost V 2 bases and J 4 bases; bases outside gene matches: 12. The germline gives CDR1 KGHSH, CDR2 LQKENI. The CDR3 is 20 residues long. CDR3 sequence: CASSPYPLGDRGLGANVLTF. CDR3 coding DNA: TGTGCCAGCTCACCATATCCCCTGGGGGACAGGGGGCTCGGGGCCAACGTCCTGACTTTC.

The rearrangement links TRBV7-9 to TRBJ1-2; 9 bases line up with TRBD1. Looked up from germline, CDR1 is SEHNR and CDR2 is FQNEAQ (reference sequence). V lost 5 bases, J lost 0 bases, and 4 bases stayed unmatched. CDR3 length: 15 amino acids. The CDR3 loop is CASSHRQGANYGYTF. The CDR3 DNA sequence: TGTGCCAGCAGCCATAGACAGGGGGCTAACTATGGCTACACCTTC. The full variable domain, rest sourced from reference TRBV7-9 and TRBJ1-2, is DTGVSQNPRHKITKRGQNVTFRCDPISEHNRLYWYRQTLGQGPEFLTYFQNEAQLEKSRLLSDRFSAERPKGSFSTLEIQRTEQGDSAMYLCASSHRQGANYGYTFGSGTRLTVV.

V and J are TRBV7-9 and TRBJ2-1, with 9 nucleotides matching TRBD2. Germline V gene lookup returns CDR1 SEHNR and CDR2 FQNEAQ (reference sequence). V shed 5 bases and J 12 bases; nucleotides not matched to a gene: 8. The CDR3 loop spans 13 amino acids. The CDR3 reads CASSPGLAHGQFF. DNA for the CDR3: TGTGCCAGCAGCCCGGGACTAGCCCACGGGCAGTTCTTC.

This clone appeared a single time. J is TRBJ2-7 and V is TRBV2; maybe TRBD1 (6 bases). Germline V gives CDR1 SNHLY, CDR2 FYNNEI. The CDR3 is made up of 13 amino acids. V was cut by 6 bases and J by 1 base, with 10 bases left in between. CDR3: CASRAGVSYEQYF. DNA for the CDR3: TGTGCCAGCAGGGCAGGGGTTTCCTACGAGCAGTACTTC.